These 25 T cell receptor beta chains were sequenced from one sample in a study of blood T cell repertoires in COVID-19. The table came from immunoSEQ multiplex PCR; TCRdb's copy has only in-frame clones and leaves some out. The sample lists about 120,000 clones; 71% were seen once. The specimen was peripheral blood. The receptor set was obtained from a human donor with acute or convalescent COVID-19. The donor label of this sample is uncertain.

The V gene is TRBV3-1 (or the pseudogene TRBV3-2), the J gene TRBJ2-3; the match to TRBD1 covers 7 bases. Germline V CDR1 and CDR2: LGHDT, YNNKEL (reference sequence). Losses at the gene ends were 2 bases for V and 4 bases for J; bases not matched to a gene: 3. This CDR3 has 14 amino acids. CDR3 sequence: CASSQQTGADTQYF. The CDR3 nucleotides are TGTGCCAGCAGCCAACAAACAGGGGCAGATACGCAGTATTTT.

DNA of the CDR3: TGTGCCATCAGCGTTCCGGGACAGGGGAGCTATGGCTACACCTTC. It translates to CAISVPGQGSYGYTF. V usage is TRBV10-3 and J usage is TRBJ1-2; 10 bases are a match to TRBD1. Germline CDR1 is ENHRY and CDR2 is SYGVKD. This CDR3 contains 15 residues. J was trimmed by 4 bases and V by 6 bases; bases with no gene match: 8.

This clone appeared a few times. The genes are TRBV27 and TRBJ2-5, with D uncertain. This CDR3 has 15 amino acids. Trimming removed 5 bases from V and 0 bases from J, with 13 bases in between. Germline loops: CDR1 MNHEY, CDR2 SMNVEV (reference sequence). CDR3 residues: CASSPQPTYQETQYF. For the CDR3, the DNA is TGTGCCAGCAGTCCGCAACCTACGTACCAAGAGACCCAGTACTTC.

This sequence joins TRBV7-2 and TRBJ2-2; a possible D gene is TRBD1 (5 bases). The ends were cut back, 6 bases at V and 3 bases at J, with 11 bases in the middle. The germline gives CDR1 SGHTA, CDR2 FQGNSA. This CDR3 has 14 amino acids. The CDR3 region is CASRRGRDTGELFF. The CDR3 nucleotides are TGTGCCAGCAGAAGGGGTCGCGACACCGGGGAGCTGTTTTTT.

This clone was observed a single time. V is TRBV7-6 and J is TRBJ1-1; no reliable D call. From germline, CDR1 is SGHVS and CDR2 FNYEAQ. V lost 4 bases and J 1 base, leaving 10 bases between the germline ends. CDR3 length equals 14 residues. The DNA for the CDR3 is TGTGCCAGCAGCTCCTCAGTTGGGAACACTGAAGCTTTCTTT. It codes for CASSSSVGNTEAFF.

J is TRBJ1-5 and V is TRBV28; 11 bases fit TRBD1. The CDR3 is 18 residues long. Germline CDR1 MDHEN, CDR2 SYDVKM. V shed 10 bases and J 2 bases; nucleotides not matched to a gene: 16. The CDR3 DNA reads TGTGCCACCTGTCCCCGGGACAGGGGGTTTCAGGGCAATCAGCCCCAGCATTTT. Translated, it gives CATCPRDRGFQGNQPQHF.

The rearrangement links TRBV6-5 to TRBJ1-1; D is possibly TRBD1 (5 bases). Trimming pared 5 bases from V and 1 base from J, leaving 8 bases between. From germline, CDR1 is MNHEY and CDR2 SVGAGI. The CDR3 contains 13 residues. DNA of the CDR3: TGTGCCAGCAGTACGCAGGGGAACACTGAAGCTTTCTTT. It codes for CASSTQGNTEAFF.

The chain recombines TRBV3-1 (or the pseudogene TRBV3-2) with TRBJ1-1; D is unclear. The CDR3 contains 14 residues. In germline, CDR1 is LGHDT, CDR2 YNNKEL (reference sequence). V lost 5 bases and J lost 1, with 11 bases in between. The CDR3 region is CASSWASQNTEAFF. CDR3 bases: TGTGCCAGCAGCTGGGCCTCACAGAACACTGAAGCTTTCTTT.

V usage is TRBV5-6 and J usage is TRBJ1-6; unclear D gene. Germline values: CDR1 SGHDT, CDR2 YYEEEE. The CDR3 has 13 amino acids. The V end lost 0 bases, the J end lost 8 bases, and 6 bases lay between the germline ends. CDR3 DNA sequence: TGTGCCAGCAGCTTGGACAGTGATTCACCCCTCCACTTT. This sequence encodes CASSLDSDSPLHF.

The chain combines TRBV5-1 with TRBJ1-2, with TRBD1 matching 9 bases. Germline V gene data show CDR1 as SGHRS and CDR2 as YFSETQ. The CDR3 consists of 14 residues. The trim removed 3 bases at V and 8 bases at J, leaving 8 bases unmatched. In DNA, the CDR3 is TGCGCCAGCAGCTCCGGAAGGGACAGGGAAGGCTACACCTTC. As protein: CASSSGRDREGYTF.

V is TRBV5-6 and J is TRBJ2-7, with 8 bases matching TRBD1. Per the germline V gene, CDR1 is SGHDT and CDR2 is YYEEEE. This CDR3 contains 11 residues. The CDR3 protein is CASSAGAGGDV. The CDR3 DNA is TGTGCCAGCAGCGCCGGAGCAGGGGGCGACGTC.

V usage is TRBV7-3 and J usage is TRBJ2-4; D possibly corresponds to TRBD1 (6 bases). This CDR3 region has 15 residues. Trimming cost V 2 bases and J 1 base, with 9 bases left between them. From germline, CDR1 is SGHTA and CDR2 FQGTGA. CDR3 protein: CASSLGGSAKNIQYF. The CDR3 DNA follows: TGTGCCAGCAGCTTAGGGGGCTCGGCCAAAAACATTCAGTACTTC.

This clone was seen a few times. The chain uses TRBV27 and TRBJ1-1; tentative D call: TRBD1 (5 bases). Germline values: CDR1 MNHEY, CDR2 SMNVEV (reference sequence). The CDR3 runs to 16 residues. V was cut by 6 bases and J by 5 bases, with 22 bases left in between. In nucleotides, the CDR3 is TGTGCCAGCAGCTCCCTACCTCCAGGGCAGGGAACTGAAGCTTTCTTT. It codes for CASSSLPPGQGTEAFF.

The rearrangement joins TRBV2 to TRBJ1-5, with 9 bases matching TRBD1. V lost 5 bases to trimming and J lost 2 bases; unmatched junction nucleotides: 7. The CDR3 has 16 amino acids. CDR1 is SNHLY and CDR2 is FYNNEI in the germline V gene. CDR3 loop: CASSPTGGYGNQPQHF. The CDR3 nucleotides read TGTGCCAGCAGTCCTACAGGGGGCTATGGCAATCAGCCCCAGCATTTT.

This rearrangement joins TRBV2 to TRBJ1-5, with D perhaps matching TRBD1 (5 bases). Germline V gene lookup returns CDR1 SNHLY and CDR2 FYNNEI. With 4 bases removed from V and 1 base from J, the gap between germline ends came to 11 bases. This CDR3 is 15 amino acids long. The DNA for the CDR3 is TGTGCCAGCAGTGGGTATCAGGGAAGCAATCAGCCCCAGCATTTT. Protein: CASSGYQGSNQPQHF.

The chain carries TRBV29-1 and TRBJ1-1; 11 bases are a match to TRBD1. Trimming removed 3 bases from V and 11 bases from J; junction bases left unmatched: 2. The CDR3 has 11 residues. In germline, CDR1 is SQVTM, CDR2 ANQGSEA. The CDR3, as DNA: TGCAGCGTTGAGGACAGGGGGCTTGCTTTCTTT. Translation: CSVEDRGLAFF.

The chain recombines TRBV10-2 with TRBJ2-5, with D unresolved. The V end lost 2 bases, the J end lost 4 bases, and 11 bases lay between the germline ends. Germline V gene data show CDR1 as WSHSY and CDR2 as SAAADI. This CDR3 region has 14 residues. The CDR3 DNA reads TGCGCCAGCAGTGAGATCTCGGGTCGAGAGACCCAGTACTTC. Residues: CASSEISGRETQYF.

The chain carries TRBV27 and TRBJ1-5; TRBD1 aligns across 8 bases. Germline trimming cut 6 bases from V and 1 base from J; bases unmatched to any gene: 8. CDR1 is MNHEY and CDR2 is SMNVEV in the germline V gene (reference sequence). The CDR3 consists of 16 residues. The CDR3 here is CASSDRGGISNQPQHF. The CDR3 DNA reads as TGTGCCAGCAGCGACAGGGGAGGTATAAGCAATCAGCCCCAGCATTTT.

The chain is built from TRBV11-2 and TRBJ2-3; D remains ambiguous. With 1 base removed from V and 8 bases from J, the gap between germline ends came to 7 bases. CDR1 and CDR2 (germline): SGHAT, FQNNGV. The CDR3 runs to 12 residues. The DNA for the CDR3 is TGTGCCAGCAGCTTAGTTGCGCTTACGCAGTATTTT. It yields the protein CASSLVALTQYF.

The V call is TRBV12-3 or TRBV12-4, the J call TRBJ1-1; D is undetermined. V was cut by 5 bases and J by 8 bases, with 12 bases left in between. This CDR3 is built from 12 residues. The CDR3 is CASSLTSWEAFF. The CDR3 region has the DNA TGTGCCAGCAGTCTGACATCGTGGGAAGCTTTCTTT.

The rearrangement links TRBV27 to TRBJ1-6; 8 bases map to TRBD1. V gave up 8 bases and J gave up 2 bases; unmatched junction bases: 8. The CDR3 runs 16 residues. CDR1 is MNHEY, CDR2 SMNVEV, per germline (reference sequence). The CDR3 DNA follows: TGTGCCAGCCCGCGCAGGGGGCCGACCTATAATTCACCCCTCCACTTT. It encodes CASPRRGPTYNSPLHF.

CDR3 DNA sequence: TGTGCCAGCAGTTTGCTCCTAGCGGGGGTCGAGACCCAGTACTTC. It translates to CASSLLLAGVETQYF. V is TRBV2 and J is TRBJ2-5; 10 positions match TRBD2. Germline V lookup: CDR1 SNHLY, CDR2 FYNNEI. Losses at the gene ends were 5 bases for V and 5 bases for J; bases not matched to a gene: 8. The CDR3 extends over 15 amino acids.

The chain recombines TRBV7-9 with TRBJ1-2; D gene ambiguous. The CDR3 covers 12 residues. Germline V gene data show CDR1 as SEHNR and CDR2 as FQNEAQ (reference sequence). With 5 bases removed from V and 4 bases from J, the gap between germline ends came to 8 bases. The CDR3 region is CASSEGLYGYTF. In DNA, the CDR3 is TGTGCCAGCAGCGAAGGACTCTATGGCTACACCTTC. Using reference TRBV7-9 and TRBJ1-2 for the parts outside the CDR3, the full variable domain is DTGVSQNPRHKITKRGQNVTFRCDPISEHNRLYWYRQTLGQGPEFLTYFQNEAQLEKSRLLSDRFSAERPKGSFSTLEIQRTEQGDSAMYLCASSEGLYGYTFGSGTRLTVV.

The table lists this clone with a count of one. V gene TRBV6-5 combines with J gene TRBJ2-3; TRBD1 matches 7 bases. Germline V CDR1 and CDR2: MNHEY, SVGAGI. The CDR3 is 13 amino acids. J lost 5 bases, V lost 6 bases, and 5 bases had no gene match. Written as DNA, the CDR3 is TGTGCCAGCAGGGGACAGCCCAAAGATACGCAGTATTTT. This codes for CASRGQPKDTQYF.

Only a few counts were recorded for this clone. Within the sample, other DNA sequences also encode this same CDR3. V is TRBV30 and J is TRBJ2-1, with D maybe TRBD2 (6 bases). This CDR3 contains 13 residues. V was trimmed by 4 bases and J by 10 bases, leaving 17 bases between them. Per germline, CDR1 GTSNPN and CDR2 SVGIG (reference sequence). CDR3 sequence: CAWNNGGAGEQFF. In DNA, the CDR3 is TGTGCCTGGAATAATGGAGGGGCGGGCGAGCAGTTCTTC.